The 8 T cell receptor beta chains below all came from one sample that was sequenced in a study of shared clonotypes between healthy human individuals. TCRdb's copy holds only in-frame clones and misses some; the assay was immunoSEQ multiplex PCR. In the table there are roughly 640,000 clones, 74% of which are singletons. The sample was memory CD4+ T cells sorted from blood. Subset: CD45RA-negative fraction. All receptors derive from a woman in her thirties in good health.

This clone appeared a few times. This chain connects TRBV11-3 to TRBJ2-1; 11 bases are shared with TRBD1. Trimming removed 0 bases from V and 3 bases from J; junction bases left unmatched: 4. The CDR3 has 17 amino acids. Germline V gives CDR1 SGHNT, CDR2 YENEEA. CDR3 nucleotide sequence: TGTGCCAGCAGCTTAGAAACCGGGACAGGGGGCTACAATGAGCAGTTCTTC. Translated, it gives CASSLETGTGGYNEQFF.

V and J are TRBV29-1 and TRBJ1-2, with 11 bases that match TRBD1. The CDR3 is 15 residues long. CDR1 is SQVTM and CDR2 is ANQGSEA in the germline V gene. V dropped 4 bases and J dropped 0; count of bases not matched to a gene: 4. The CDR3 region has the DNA TGCAGCGTTGTGGACAGGGGGCAAGCTAACTATGGCTACACCTTC. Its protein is CSVVDRGQANYGYTF.

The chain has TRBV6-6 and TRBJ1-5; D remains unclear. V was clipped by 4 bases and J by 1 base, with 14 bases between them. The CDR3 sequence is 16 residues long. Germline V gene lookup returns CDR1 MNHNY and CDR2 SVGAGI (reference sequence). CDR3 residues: CASSSDRPLSNQPQHF. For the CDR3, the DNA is TGTGCCAGCAGTTCGGACCGGCCACTGAGCAATCAGCCCCAGCATTTT.

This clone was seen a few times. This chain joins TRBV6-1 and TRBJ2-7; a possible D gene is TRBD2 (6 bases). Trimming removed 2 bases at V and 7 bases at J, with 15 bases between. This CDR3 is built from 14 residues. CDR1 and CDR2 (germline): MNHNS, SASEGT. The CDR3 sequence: CASSERNRAGEQYF. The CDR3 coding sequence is TGTGCCAGCAGTGAAAGGAATCGAGCGGGTGAGCAGTACTTC.

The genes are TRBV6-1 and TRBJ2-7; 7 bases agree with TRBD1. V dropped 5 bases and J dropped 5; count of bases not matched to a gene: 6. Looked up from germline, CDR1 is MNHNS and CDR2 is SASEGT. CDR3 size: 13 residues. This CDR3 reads CASSQTGFDEQYF. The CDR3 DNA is TGTGCCAGCAGTCAGACAGGGTTCGACGAGCAGTACTTC.

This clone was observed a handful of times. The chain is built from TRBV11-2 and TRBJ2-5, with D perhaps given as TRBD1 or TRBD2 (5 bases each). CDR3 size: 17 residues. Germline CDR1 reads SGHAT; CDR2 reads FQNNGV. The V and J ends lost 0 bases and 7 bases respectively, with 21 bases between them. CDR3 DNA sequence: TGTGCCAGCAGCTTAGACTCCCCGGGGCTTAAAGGAGGGACCCAGTACTTC. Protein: CASSLDSPGLKGGTQYF.

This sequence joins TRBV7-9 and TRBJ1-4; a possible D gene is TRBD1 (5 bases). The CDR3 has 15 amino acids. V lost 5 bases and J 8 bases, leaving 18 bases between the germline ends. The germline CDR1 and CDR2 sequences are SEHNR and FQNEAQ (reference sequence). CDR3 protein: CASSPMGLNGEKLFF. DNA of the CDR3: TGTGCCAGCAGCCCCATGGGGCTCAATGGCGAAAAACTGTTTTTT.

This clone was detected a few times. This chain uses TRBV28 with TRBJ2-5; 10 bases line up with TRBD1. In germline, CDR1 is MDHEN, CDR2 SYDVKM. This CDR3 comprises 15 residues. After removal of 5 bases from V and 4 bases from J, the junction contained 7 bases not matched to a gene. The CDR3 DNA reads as TGTGCCAGCAGTACCATGGGACAGGGGACAGAGACCCAGTACTTC. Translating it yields CASSTMGQGTETQYF.